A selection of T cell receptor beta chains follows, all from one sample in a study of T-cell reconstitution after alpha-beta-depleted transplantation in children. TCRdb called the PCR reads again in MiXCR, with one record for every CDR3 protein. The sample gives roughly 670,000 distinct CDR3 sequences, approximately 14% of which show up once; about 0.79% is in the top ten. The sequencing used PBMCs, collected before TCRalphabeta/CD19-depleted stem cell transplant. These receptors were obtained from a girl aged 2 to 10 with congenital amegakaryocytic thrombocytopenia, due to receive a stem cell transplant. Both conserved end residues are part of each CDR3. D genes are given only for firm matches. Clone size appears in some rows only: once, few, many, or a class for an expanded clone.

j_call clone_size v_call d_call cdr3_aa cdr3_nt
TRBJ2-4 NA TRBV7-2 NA CASSLGPGNIQYF TGTGCCAGCAGCTTAGGTCCGGGGAACATTCAGTACTTC
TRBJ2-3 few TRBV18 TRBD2 CASSPVTSGVGLTQYF TGTGCCAGCTCACCCGTGACTAGCGGGGTTGGCCTGACGCAGTATTTT
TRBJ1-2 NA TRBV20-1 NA CSARVGGRGKDGYTF TGCAGTGCTAGAGTGGGGGGGCGCGGTAAAGATGGCTACACCTTC
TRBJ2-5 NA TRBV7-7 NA CASSLTGLESGQYF TGTGCCAGCAGCCTCACCGGCCTCGAGTCGGGCCAGTACTTC
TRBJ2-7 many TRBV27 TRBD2 CASGTSGSPYEQYF TGTGCCAGCGGGACTAGCGGGAGCCCCTACGAGCAGTACTTC
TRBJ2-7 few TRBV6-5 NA CASSYSIHTGNEQYF TGTGCCAGCAGTTACTCGATCCATACGGGGAACGAGCAGTACTTC
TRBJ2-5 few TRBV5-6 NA CASSFGLETQYF TGTGCCAGCAGCTTCGGGTTGGAGACCCAGTACTTC
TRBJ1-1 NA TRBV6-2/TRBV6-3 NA CASSYSPAGTEAFF TGTGCCAGCAGTTACTCTCCCGCGGGCACTGAAGCTTTCTTT
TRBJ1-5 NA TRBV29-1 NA CSVRDQGSSNQPQHF TGCAGCGTGCGGGATCAGGGCTCTTCCAATCAGCCCCAGCATTTT
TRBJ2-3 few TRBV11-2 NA CASRLWVSADTQYF TGTGCCAGCAGGCTGTGGGTGTCCGCAGATACGCAGTATTTT
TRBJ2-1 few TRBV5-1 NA CASSLVLGRGPNEQFF TGCGCCAGCAGCTTGGTGTTAGGGCGGGGCCCCAATGAGCAGTTCTTC
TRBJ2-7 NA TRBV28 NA CASRQGGPYEQYF TGTGCCAGCAGGCAGGGCGGTCCCTACGAGCAGTACTTC
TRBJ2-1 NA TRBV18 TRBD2 CASSPELAGNEQFF TGTGCCAGCTCACCAGAACTAGCGGGAAATGAGCAGTTCTTC
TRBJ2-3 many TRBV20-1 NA CSARQGLIRDTQYF TGCAGTGCGCGTCAGGGGCTTATCAGAGATACGCAGTATTTT
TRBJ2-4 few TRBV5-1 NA CASSLILGQSDIQYF TGCGCCAGCAGCTTGATATTAGGCCAGAGTGACATTCAGTACTTC
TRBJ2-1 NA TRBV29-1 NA CSVARQEQFF TGCAGCGTTGCAAGACAAGAGCAGTTCTTC
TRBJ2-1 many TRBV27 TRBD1 CASNGQDYNEQFF TGTGCCAGCAACGGACAGGACTACAATGAGCAGTTCTTC
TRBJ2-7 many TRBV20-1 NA CSAPQSYEQYF TGCAGTGCCCCTCAATCCTACGAGCAGTACTTC
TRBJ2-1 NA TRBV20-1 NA CSATGDNEQFF TGCAGTGCAACGGGAGACAATGAGCAGTTCTTC
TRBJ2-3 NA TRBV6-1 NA CASKNWQDTDTQYF TGTGCCAGCAAAAATTGGCAGGACACAGATACGCAGTATTTT
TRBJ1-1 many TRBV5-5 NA CASSYRALNTEAFF TGTGCCAGCAGCTACCGCGCCCTGAACACTGAAGCTTTCTTT
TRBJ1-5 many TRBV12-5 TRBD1 CASGFARDRGRGNQPQHF TGTGCTAGTGGTTTTGCCCGGGACAGGGGTAGGGGCAATCAGCCCCAGCATTTT